This T cell receptor beta chain stems from a study of shared clonotypes between healthy human individuals. Whole-study results and caveats: Sampling included only blood; tissue repertoires likely differ.

V was pared by 3 bases and J by 3 bases, with 15 bases between. CDR1 and CDR2 (germline): SGHTA, FQGNSA. This CDR3 has 15 amino acids. Regarding this clone: Its specificity is unknown.

Terminally differentiated effector memory CD45RA+ cells were excluded by CCR7 positive selection of CD45RO-negative cells. Sequencing used immunoSEQ multiplex PCR; TCRdb keeps in-frame clones, though not all of them. The table lists about 2.1 million clones, 93% of them singletons, with around 1.7% in the top ten. The genes are TRBV7-2 and TRBJ2-7; no definite D call. This TCR derives from a man between 18 and 29 years old in good health. Some clones in this sample may be carry-over from other donors' samples. The sequencing sample was made of naive CD8+ T cells from PBMCs. DNA of the CDR3: TGTGCCAGCAGCTTCCGGCTCGCGGTTTACTACGAGCAGTACTTC. Translation gives CASSFRLAVYYEQYF.